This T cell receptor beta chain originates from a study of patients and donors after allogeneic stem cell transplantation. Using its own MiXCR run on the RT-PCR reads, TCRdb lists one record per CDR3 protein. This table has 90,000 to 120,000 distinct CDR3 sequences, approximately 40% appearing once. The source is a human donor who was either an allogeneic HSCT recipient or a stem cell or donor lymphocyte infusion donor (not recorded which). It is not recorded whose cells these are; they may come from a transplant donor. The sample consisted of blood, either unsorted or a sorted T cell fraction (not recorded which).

CDR3 residues: CASSLWTADTGELFF. For the CDR3, the DNA is TGTGCCAGCAGTTTATGGACAGCTGACACCGGGGAGCTGTTTTTT. The rearrangement joins TRBV27 to TRBJ2-2, with a weak D call TRBD1 (6 bases). The V gene's germline CDR1 is MNHEY and CDR2 SMNVEV (reference sequence). There are 15 residues in the CDR3. V lost 1 base to trimming and J lost 3 bases, with 9 bases between them.